This TCR beta chain is drawn from a study of blood T cell repertoires in COVID-19. Overall study context: Both acute and convalescent COVID-19 samples were obtained from the United States, Italy and Spain.

The germline V gene encodes CDR1 SGHRS and CDR2 YFSETQ. This CDR3 region has 15 residues. V was shortened by 0 bases and J by 4 bases, with 14 bases between the two germline ends. Measured with immunoSEQ multiplex PCR; TCRdb has only the in-frame clones, and not every one. Of roughly 81,000 clones in the sample, around 82% were seen once. Sequenced sample: peripheral blood. The sequence was obtained from a man older than 75 with active or convalescent COVID-19. The J gene is TRBJ2-7, the V gene TRBV5-1, with D possibly matching TRBD2 (7 bases). The CDR3 DNA reads TGCGCCAGCAGCTTGGATGTGGGGGGGCTGTACGAGCAGTACTTC. Protein: CASSLDVGGLYEQYF. The full variable domain, rest sourced from reference TRBV5-1 and TRBJ2-7, is KAGVTQTPRYLIKTRGQQVTLSCSPISGHRSVSWYQQTPGQGLQFLFEYFSETQRNKGNFPGRFSGRQFSNSRSEMNVSTLELGDSALYLCASSLDVGGLYEQYFGPGTRLTVT.